Shown below are 24 T cell receptor beta chains from a single sample sequenced in a study of human T cells and chemical hapten exposure. Time point given: patch test 3, about 24 weeks after DPC sensitization. The treatment here: therapeutic diphenylcyclopropenone sensitization with weekly scalp DPC. TCRdb passed the RACE reads through MiXCR, listing each CDR3 protein once. The profile covers about 76,000 distinct CDR3 sequences, with approximately 13% appearing a single time and approximately 6.2% taken by the ten largest. Here the sequenced sample was whole blood, taken in connection with sensitization to the hapten diphenylcyclopropenone (DPC). The source of these receptors is a woman in her fifties or sixties with alopecia areata. Some clones in this sample may be carry-over from other donors' samples.

This clonotype was recorded a few times. The CDR3 DNA follows: TGTGCCAGCTCACCGGACAGGGGATATAGCAATCAGCCCCAGCATTTT. Translation gives CASSPDRGYSNQPQHF. The gene calls are TRBV18 and TRBJ1-5; TRBD1 matches 9 bases. J was trimmed by 0 bases and V by 3 bases; bases with no gene match: 3. Germline loops: CDR1 KGHSH, CDR2 LQKENI. This CDR3 comprises 16 residues.

The sample holds many counts of this clonotype. The CDR3 coding sequence is TGCAGCGCTCAGTCCATCCGCCCTCTCTCCAATGAGCAGTTCTTC. This sequence encodes CSAQSIRPLSNEQFF. This rearrangement joins TRBV29-1 to TRBJ2-1; D is ambiguous. V shed 7 bases and J shed 6 bases, with 22 bases lying between them. The length of the CDR3 is 15 residues. Germline V CDR1 and CDR2: SQVTM, ANQGSEA.

In this sample, this clonotype turned up many times. This chain connects TRBV7-6 to TRBJ2-2; D might be TRBD2 (5 bases). The V gene's germline CDR1 is SGHVS and CDR2 FNYEAQ. The V end lost 3 bases, the J end lost 2 bases, and 22 bases lay between the germline ends. CDR3 length equals 19 residues. The CDR3 region is CASSLISAATFPNTGELFF. CDR3 nucleotides: TGTGCCAGCAGCTTGATTTCAGCGGCCACCTTCCCTAACACCGGGGAGCTGTTTTTT.

This clonotype was seen only a few times. This rearrangement joins TRBV18 to TRBJ2-7; D gene ambiguous. The V end was cut by 2 bases, the J end by 4 bases, with 15 bases between. Germline lookup yields CDR1 KGHSH and CDR2 LQKENI. The CDR3 is 15 amino acids. DNA of the CDR3: TGTGCCAGCTCACCATGGAGCTCCGACGGGTACGAGCAGTACTTC. This codes for CASSPWSSDGYEQYF. Full variable domain (outside the CDR3, taken from reference TRBV18 and TRBJ2-7): NAGVMQNPRHLVRRRGQEARLRCSPMKGHSHVYWYRQLPEEGLKFMVYLQKENIIDESGMPKERFSAEFPKEGPSILRIQQVVRGDSAAYFCASSPWSSDGYEQYFGPGTRLTVT.

The sample holds many counts of this clonotype. The chain links TRBV12-3 or TRBV12-4 to TRBJ2-3; D is unclear. With 5 bases removed from V and 5 bases from J, the gap between germline ends came to 5 bases. The CDR3 is made up of 11 amino acids. The CDR3 reads CASSEGDTQYF. CDR3 nucleotides: TGTGCCAGCAGTGAAGGAGATACGCAGTATTTT.

The sample holds a few counts of this clonotype. The genes are TRBV28 and TRBJ2-7, with D perhaps matching TRBD1 or TRBD2 (6 bases each). The V gene's germline CDR1 is MDHEN and CDR2 SYDVKM. This CDR3 is 15 amino acids long. The V gene lost 6 bases and the J gene lost 3 bases, with 18 bases spanning the gap. CDR3 loop: CASRRPGGGFYEQYF. As DNA, the CDR3 is TGTGCCAGCAGACGACCTGGAGGGGGTTTCTACGAGCAGTACTTC.

This clonotype was observed a handful of times. V is TRBV2 and J is TRBJ2-7; D is ambiguous. Trimming pared 7 bases from V and 5 bases from J, leaving 18 bases between. Germline CDR1 and CDR2: SNHLY and FYNNEI. The CDR3 extends over 14 amino acids. The CDR3: CASTGLGFGNEQYF. DNA for the CDR3: TGTGCCAGCACCGGATTGGGGTTTGGAAACGAGCAGTACTTC.

This clonotype has at least ten counts. V usage is TRBV7-9 and J usage is TRBJ2-2; 8 bases agree with TRBD1. This CDR3 region has 16 residues. CDR1 SEHNR and CDR2 FQNEAQ come from the germline V gene (reference sequence). Unmatched junction bases numbered 2, after V lost 2 bases and J lost 0 bases. The CDR3 reads CASSLRQGTNTGELFF. CDR3 DNA: TGTGCCAGCAGCTTACGACAGGGGACGAACACCGGGGAGCTGTTTTTT.

This clonotype was counted many times. The chain uses TRBV29-1 and TRBJ1-1, with a weak D call TRBD1 (5 bases). Trimming shortened V by 6 bases and J by 7 bases, and 12 bases separated the two germline ends. CDR1 and CDR2 (germline): SQVTM, ANQGSEA. The CDR3 sequence is 11 residues long. CDR3: CSVHAGGEAFF. In DNA, the CDR3 is TGCAGCGTCCACGCGGGGGGTGAAGCTTTCTTT.

This clonotype was recorded many times. V and J are TRBV11-2 and TRBJ2-1, with unresolved D. Germline CDR1 SGHAT, CDR2 FQNNGV. Trimming cost V 1 base and J 5 bases, with 9 bases left between them. This CDR3 has 14 amino acids. CDR3 loop: CASSLVSADNEQFF. In DNA, the CDR3 is TGTGCCAGCAGCTTAGTCTCAGCAGACAATGAGCAGTTCTTC.

The table lists this clonotype with many counts. The V and J genes are TRBV18 and TRBJ2-5; weak D call: TRBD1 (5 bases). Trimming shortened V by 3 bases and J by 7 bases, and 15 bases separated the two germline ends. Per germline, CDR1 KGHSH and CDR2 LQKENI. The CDR3 is made up of 14 amino acids. CDR3 residues: CASSPRTAQGTQYF. The CDR3 DNA reads TGTGCCAGCTCACCCAGGACGGCCCAGGGGACCCAGTACTTC.

The genes are TRBV5-4 and TRBJ2-7; a weak D match, TRBD2 (6 bases). V was trimmed by 0 bases and J by 3 bases, leaving 13 bases between them. Germline V gives CDR1 SGHNT, CDR2 YYREEE (reference sequence). This CDR3 contains 15 residues. CDR3 sequence: CASSLGLAEGYEQYF. In DNA, the CDR3 is TGTGCCAGCAGCTTGGGGTTAGCGGAGGGCTACGAGCAGTACTTC. The full variable domain, with the rest looked up from reference TRBV5-4 and TRBJ2-7, is ETGVTQSPTHLIKTRGQQVTLRCSSQSGHNTVSWYQQALGQGPQFIFQYYREEENGRGNFPPRFSGLQFPNYSSELNVNALELDDSALYLCASSLGLAEGYEQYFGPGTRLTVT.

This clonotype occurred a few times. The chain combines TRBV15 with TRBJ2-7; D may match TRBD1 or TRBD2 (5 bases each). This CDR3 has 15 residues. V lost 6 bases and J lost 2, with 17 bases in between. CDR1 and CDR2 (germline): LNHNV, YYDKDF (reference sequence). The CDR3 coding sequence is TGTGCCACCAGTTTACTCGGGACGGAGGCCTACGAGCAGTACTTC. Encoded protein: CATSLLGTEAYEQYF.

A note on this clonotype: Since a much larger clone is just one base distant, this may be a read error. CDR3 amino acids: CASSLLGQGSTEANYGYTF. The CDR3 region has the DNA TGTGCCAGCAGTTTATTGGGACAGGGTAGCACGGAGGCTAACTATGGCTACACCTTC. The V gene is TRBV27, the J gene TRBJ1-2; 9 bases are a match to TRBD1. Germline trimming cut 1 base from V and 0 bases from J; bases unmatched to any gene: 12. This CDR3 has 19 residues. Germline CDR1 is MNHEY and CDR2 is SMNVEV (reference sequence).

The chain has TRBV7-8 and TRBJ2-5; D may correspond to TRBD1 or TRBD2 (6 bases each). The V gene lost 2 bases and the J gene lost 4 bases, with 20 bases spanning the gap. Germline CDR1 is SGHVS and CDR2 is FQNEAQ. The CDR3 sequence is 17 residues long. The CDR3: CASSLIEIQGGRETQYF. The CDR3 DNA is TGTGCCAGCAGCTTAATAGAGATACAGGGAGGTAGAGAGACCCAGTACTTC.

This clonotype was found a few times. The rearrangement uses TRBV3-1 and TRBJ2-5, with D perhaps TRBD2 (6 bases). Germline CDR1 LGHDT, CDR2 YNNKEL (reference sequence). This CDR3 is built from 15 residues. V lost 0 bases and J 5 bases, leaving 13 bases between the germline ends. In nucleotides, the CDR3 is TGTGCCAGCAGCCAAGACGGGACTGGGGTGGAGACCCAGTACTTC. This sequence encodes CASSQDGTGVETQYF.

This clonotype has a count of ten or more. The chain recombines TRBV29-1 with TRBJ2-2; 7 bases fit TRBD2. J gave up 7 bases and V 4 bases, and 3 bases lay outside the gene matches. The CDR3 loop spans 12 amino acids. In germline, CDR1 is SQVTM, CDR2 ANQGSEA. The CDR3 coding sequence is TGCAGCGTTGGGGAGGGTAACGGGGAGCTGTTTTTT. Protein sequence: CSVGEGNGELFF.

This clonotype was observed at least ten times. The chain combines TRBV20-1 with TRBJ2-3; TRBD2 might be the D (6 bases). In germline, CDR1 is DFQATT, CDR2 SNEGSKA (reference sequence). The V gene lost 2 bases and the J gene lost 2 bases, with 11 bases spanning the gap. The CDR3 loop spans 14 amino acids. CDR3 coding DNA: TGCAGTGCTAGACCGGCGGGGATCACAGATACGCAGTATTTT. It translates to CSARPAGITDTQYF.

This clonotype was seen repeatedly, ten times or more. The chain combines TRBV29-1 with TRBJ2-5; 12 bases are a match to TRBD2. Looked up from germline, CDR1 is SQVTM and CDR2 is ANQGSEA. V trimming: 7 bases; J trimming: 7 bases; junction bases outside the gene matches: 13. This CDR3 has 15 residues. Here the CDR3 DNA reads TGCAGCGCTGTGGGACGACTAGCGGGGGAGAGGACCCAGTACTTC. It translates to CSAVGRLAGERTQYF.

The chain recombines TRBV12-3 or TRBV12-4 with TRBJ2-2; the match to TRBD1 covers 8 bases. V trimming: 8 bases; J trimming: 6 bases; junction bases outside the gene matches: 14. The CDR3 totals 16 residues. The CDR3 protein is CASRTYQGAFAGELFF. DNA of the CDR3: TGTGCCAGCCGGACTTACCAGGGGGCATTTGCCGGGGAGCTGTTTTTT.

This clonotype was observed a few times. This chain joins TRBV5-1 and TRBJ2-1, with 11 bases aligning to TRBD2. The CDR3 runs to 16 residues. V lost 2 bases, J lost 6 bases, and 7 bases stayed unmatched. Germline assignment: CDR1 SGHRS and CDR2 YFSETQ. In DNA form, the CDR3 reads TGCGCCAGCAGCTTAAGACTAGCGGGAAGTATCAATGAGCAGTTCTTC. This encodes CASSLRLAGSINEQFF.

This clonotype has only a few counts. V gene TRBV20-1 combines with J gene TRBJ2-3; D remains unclear. Germline values: CDR1 DFQATT, CDR2 SNEGSKA (reference sequence). V lost 6 bases, J lost 4 bases, and 5 bases lay in between. The CDR3 covers 10 residues. CDR3 sequence (DNA): TGCAGTGCAACGTCAGATACGCAGTATTTT. The encoded protein is CSATSDTQYF.

This clonotype was detected ten times or more. V gene TRBV7-9 combines with J gene TRBJ1-1, with unresolved D. Per the germline V gene, CDR1 is SEHNR and CDR2 is FQNEAQ (reference sequence). CDR3 size: 13 residues. The ends were cut back, 7 bases at V and 8 bases at J, with 17 bases in the middle. Here the CDR3 reads CASTFNSLSEAFF. The CDR3 DNA follows: TGTGCCAGCACCTTTAACAGTTTATCGGAAGCTTTCTTT.

The chain is built from TRBV18 and TRBJ1-1; a weak D match, TRBD1 (6 bases). The germline gives CDR1 KGHSH, CDR2 LQKENI. This CDR3 region has 15 residues. Trimming stripped 3 bases from V and 3 bases from J, with 14 bases between. CDR3 region: CASSPPDSYYTEAFF. In DNA form, the CDR3 reads TGTGCCAGCTCACCTCCGGACAGCTATTACACTGAAGCTTTCTTT.